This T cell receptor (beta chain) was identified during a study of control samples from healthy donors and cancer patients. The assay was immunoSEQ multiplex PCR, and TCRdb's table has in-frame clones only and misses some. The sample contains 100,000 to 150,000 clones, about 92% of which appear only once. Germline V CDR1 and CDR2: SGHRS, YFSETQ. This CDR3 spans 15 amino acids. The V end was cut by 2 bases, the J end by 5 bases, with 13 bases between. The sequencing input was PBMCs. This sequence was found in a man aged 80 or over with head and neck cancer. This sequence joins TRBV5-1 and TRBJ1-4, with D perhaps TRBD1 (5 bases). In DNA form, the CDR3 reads TGCGCCAGCAGCTTAGATCCTGGGGGGAATGAAAAACTGTTTTTT. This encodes CASSLDPGGNEKLFF. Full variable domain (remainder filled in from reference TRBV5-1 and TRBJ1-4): KAGVTQTPRYLIKTRGQQVTLSCSPISGHRSVSWYQQTPGQGLQFLFEYFSETQRNKGNFPGRFSGRQFSNSRSEMNVSTLELGDSALYLCASSLDPGGNEKLFFGSGTQLSVL.